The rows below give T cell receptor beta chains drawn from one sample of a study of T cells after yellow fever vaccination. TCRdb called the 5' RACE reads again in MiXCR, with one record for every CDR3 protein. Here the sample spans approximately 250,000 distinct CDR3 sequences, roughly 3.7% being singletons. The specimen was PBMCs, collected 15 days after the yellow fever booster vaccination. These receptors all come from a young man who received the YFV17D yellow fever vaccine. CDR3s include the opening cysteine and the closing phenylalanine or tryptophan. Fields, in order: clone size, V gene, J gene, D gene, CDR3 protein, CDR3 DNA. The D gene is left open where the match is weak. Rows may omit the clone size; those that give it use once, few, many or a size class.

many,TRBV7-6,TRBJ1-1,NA,CASSFRWGTEAFF,TGTGCCAGCAGCTTCCGGTGGGGCACTGAAGCTTTCTTT
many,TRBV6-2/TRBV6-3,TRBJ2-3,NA,CASSYGPLTDTQYF,TGTGCCAGCAGTTATGGTCCGCTGACAGATACGCAGTATTTT
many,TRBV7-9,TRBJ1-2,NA,CASNRQDESYTF,TGTGCCAGCAACAGACAGGATGAGAGCTACACCTTC
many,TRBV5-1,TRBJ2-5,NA,CASSLLGGEQETQYF,TGCGCCAGCAGCTTGCTCGGGGGAGAACAAGAGACCCAGTACTTC
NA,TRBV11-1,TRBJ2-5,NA,CASSLPNGGQETQYF,TGTGCCAGCAGCTTACCCAACGGGGGCCAGGAGACCCAGTACTTC
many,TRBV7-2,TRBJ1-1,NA,CASSLKGPGGTEAFF,TGTGCCAGCAGCTTAAAAGGGCCCGGAGGCACTGAAGCTTTCTTT
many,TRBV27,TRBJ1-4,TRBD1,CASRLSVTGTNEKLFF,TGTGCCAGCCGCCTTTCCGTGACAGGGACTAATGAAAAACTGTTTTTT
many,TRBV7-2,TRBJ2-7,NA,CASSLHATYEQYF,TGTGCCAGCAGCCTTCACGCCACCTACGAGCAGTACTTC
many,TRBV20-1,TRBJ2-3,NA,CSAGPSWGTQYF,TGCAGTGCTGGACCCTCCTGGGGGACGCAGTATTTT
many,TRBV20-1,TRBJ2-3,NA,CSARGLSLPTDTQYF,TGCAGTGCTAGAGGGCTTTCCCTCCCCACAGATACGCAGTATTTT
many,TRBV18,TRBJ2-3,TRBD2,CASSPRLAGSTDTQYF,TGTGCCAGCTCACCACGGCTAGCGGGAAGCACAGATACGCAGTATTTT
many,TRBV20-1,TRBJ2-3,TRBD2,CSARFGGSTDTQYF,TGCAGTGCTAGATTCGGGGGGAGCACAGATACGCAGTATTTT
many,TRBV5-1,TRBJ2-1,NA,CASSLALLRGEQFF,TGCGCCAGCAGCTTGGCACTGCTAAGGGGTGAGCAGTTCTTC
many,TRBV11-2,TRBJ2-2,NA,CASSFYSDSTGELFF,TGTGCCAGCAGCTTTTACTCGGACAGCACCGGGGAGCTGTTTTTT
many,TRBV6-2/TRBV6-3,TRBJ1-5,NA,CASSSRVQGQPQHF,TGTGCCAGCAGTTCAAGGGTTCAGGGTCAGCCCCAGCATTTT
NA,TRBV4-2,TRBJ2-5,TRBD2,CASSQVAGGSKTQYF,TGTGCCAGCAGCCAAGTAGCGGGGGGGTCGAAGACCCAGTACTTC
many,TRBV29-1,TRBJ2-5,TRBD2,CSAGTPGASGGRETQYF,TGCAGCGCTGGGACCCCTGGGGCTAGCGGGGGGAGAGAGACCCAGTACTTC
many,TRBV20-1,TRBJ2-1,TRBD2,CSGAGGSNEQFF,TGCAGTGGGGCGGGGGGTAGTAATGAGCAGTTCTTC
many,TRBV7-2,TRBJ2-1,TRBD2,CASSPKGWRGGSHNEQFF,TGTGCCAGCAGTCCAAAGGGTTGGCGGGGGGGATCTCACAATGAGCAGTTCTTC
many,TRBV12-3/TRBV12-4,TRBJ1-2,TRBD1,CASSSGQGGDGYTF,TGTGCCAGCAGTTCGGGACAGGGAGGAGATGGCTACACCTTC
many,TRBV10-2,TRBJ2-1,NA,CASRGRGESSYNEQFF,TGCGCCAGCAGAGGGCGCGGGGAGAGCTCCTACAATGAGCAGTTCTTC
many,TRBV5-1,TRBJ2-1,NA,CASSLQGGVYNEQFF,TGCGCCAGCAGCCTCCAAGGCGGAGTCTACAATGAGCAGTTCTTC
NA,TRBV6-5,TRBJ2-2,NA,CASGLGTGELFF,TGTGCCAGCGGTCTAGGAACCGGGGAGCTGTTTTTT
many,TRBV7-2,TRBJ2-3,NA,CASRPGSTDTQYF,TGTGCCAGCAGGCCTGGGTCCACAGATACGCAGTATTTT
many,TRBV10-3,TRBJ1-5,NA,CAISAIGLDQPQHF,TGTGCCATCAGCGCTATAGGGTTGGATCAGCCCCAGCATTTT
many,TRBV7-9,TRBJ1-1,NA,CASSLEGDTEAFF,TGTGCCAGCAGCTTAGAGGGTGACACTGAAGCTTTCTTT
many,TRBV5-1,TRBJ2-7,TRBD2,CASSWGGSYEQYF,TGCGCCAGCAGCTGGGGGGGCTCCTACGAGCAGTACTTC
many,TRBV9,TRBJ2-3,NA,CASSTGSTDTQYF,TGTGCCAGCAGTACAGGGTCCACAGATACGCAGTATTTT
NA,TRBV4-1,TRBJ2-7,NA,CASSQEASLFYEQYF,TGCGCCAGCAGCCAAGAGGCCAGCTTGTTCTACGAGCAGTACTTC
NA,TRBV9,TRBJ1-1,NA,CASRSGGGENTEAFF,TGTGCCAGCAGGTCGGGAGGGGGGGAGAACACTGAAGCTTTCTTT
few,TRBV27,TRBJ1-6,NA,CASSFSAGTTYSPLHF,TGTGCCAGCAGTTTTTCGGCCGGCACTACCTATTCACCCCTCCACTTT
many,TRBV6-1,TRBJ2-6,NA,CASSVHNSGANVLTF,TGTGCCAGCAGCGTCCATAACTCTGGGGCCAACGTCCTGACTTTC
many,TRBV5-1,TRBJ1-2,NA,CASSDSTGRYGYTF,TGCGCCAGCAGCGATTCGACAGGACGCTATGGCTACACCTTC
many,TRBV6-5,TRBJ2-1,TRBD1,CASSLDRDDEQFF,TGTGCCAGCAGTCTCGACAGGGATGATGAGCAGTTCTTC
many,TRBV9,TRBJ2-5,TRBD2,CASSVGTSGGSAQETQYF,TGTGCCAGCAGCGTAGGGACTAGCGGGGGGTCTGCCCAAGAGACCCAGTACTTC
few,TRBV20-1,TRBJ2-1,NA,CSAINPLPPYYYNEQFF,TGCAGTGCCATAAACCCACTGCCCCCCTACTACTACAATGAGCAGTTCTTC
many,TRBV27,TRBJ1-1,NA,CASSSTGGHTEAFF,TGTGCCAGCAGTTCTACCGGGGGGCACACTGAAGCTTTCTTT
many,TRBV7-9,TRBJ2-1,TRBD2,CASSSRTGGYNEQFF,TGTGCCAGCAGCTCCCGAACGGGGGGGTACAATGAGCAGTTCTTC
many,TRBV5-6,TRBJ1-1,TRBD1,CASSLWTGQVTEAFF,TGTGCCAGCAGCTTGTGGACAGGGCAGGTGACTGAAGCTTTCTTT